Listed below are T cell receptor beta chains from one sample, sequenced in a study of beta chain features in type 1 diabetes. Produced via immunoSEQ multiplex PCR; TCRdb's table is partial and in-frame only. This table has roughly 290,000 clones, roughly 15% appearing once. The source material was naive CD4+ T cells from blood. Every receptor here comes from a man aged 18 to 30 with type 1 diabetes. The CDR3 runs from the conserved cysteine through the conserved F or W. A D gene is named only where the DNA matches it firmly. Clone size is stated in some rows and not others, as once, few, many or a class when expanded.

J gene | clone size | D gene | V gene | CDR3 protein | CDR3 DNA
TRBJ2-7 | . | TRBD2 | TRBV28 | CASSSTGLAGGLYEQYF | TGTGCCAGCAGTTCCACGGGACTAGCGGGAGGACTCTACGAGCAGTACTTC
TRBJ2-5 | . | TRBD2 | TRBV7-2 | CASSFGAGVQETQYF | TGTGCCAGCAGCTTCGGAGCGGGGGTCCAAGAGACCCAGTACTTC
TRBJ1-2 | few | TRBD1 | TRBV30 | CAWSVRQGTYGYTF | TGTGCCTGGAGTGTACGACAGGGAACCTATGGCTACACCTTC
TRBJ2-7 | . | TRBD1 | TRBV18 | CASSPGQASYEQYF | TGTGCCAGCTCACCCGGACAGGCCTCCTACGAGCAGTACTTC
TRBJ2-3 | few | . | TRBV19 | CASSPTSDTQYF | TGTGCCAGTAGTCCGACTTCGGATACGCAGTATTTT
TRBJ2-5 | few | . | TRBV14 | CASSLQGKQETQYF | TGTGCCAGCAGCCTTCAGGGCAAACAAGAGACCCAGTACTTC
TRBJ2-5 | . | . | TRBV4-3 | CASSHSSYGETQYF | TGCGCCAGCAGCCATTCCTCTTACGGGGAGACCCAGTACTTC
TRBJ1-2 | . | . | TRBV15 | CATSRVDQGHGYTF | TGTGCCACCAGCAGAGTTGATCAGGGCCATGGCTACACCTTC
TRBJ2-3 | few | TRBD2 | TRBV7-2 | CASSLATSGTDTQYF | TGTGCCAGCAGCTTAGCAACTAGCGGGACAGATACGCAGTATTTT
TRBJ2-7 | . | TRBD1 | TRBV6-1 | CASREAGGMYEQYF | TGTGCCAGCAGGGAGGCAGGGGGCATGTACGAGCAGTACTTC
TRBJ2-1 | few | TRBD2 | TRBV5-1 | CASYTGTTNNEQFF | TGCGCCAGCTACACCGGGACTACCAACAATGAGCAGTTCTTC
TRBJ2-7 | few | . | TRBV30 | CAWSANQATYEQYF | TGTGCCTGGAGTGCCAATCAGGCGACCTACGAGCAGTACTTC
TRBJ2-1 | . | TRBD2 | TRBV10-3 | CAILNLSGRANEQFF | TGTGCCATCCTCAACCTTAGCGGGAGGGCGAATGAGCAGTTCTTC
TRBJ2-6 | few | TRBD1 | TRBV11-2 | CASSLPTGGSGANVLTF | TGTGCCAGCAGCTTACCCACAGGGGGCTCTGGGGCCAACGTCCTGACTTTC
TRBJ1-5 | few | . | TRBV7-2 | CASRQANSNQPQHF | TGTGCCAGCAGACAGGCCAATAGCAATCAGCCCCAGCATTTT
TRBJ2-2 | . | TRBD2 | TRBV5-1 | CASSWEGTNTGELFF | TGCGCCAGCAGCTGGGAGGGGACGAACACCGGGGAGCTGTTTTTT
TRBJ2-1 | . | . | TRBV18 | CASSPPAYNEQFF | TGTGCCAGCTCACCGCCAGCGTACAATGAGCAGTTCTTC
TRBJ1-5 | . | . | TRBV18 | CASSATDINQPQHF | TGTGCCAGCTCAGCGACAGACATCAATCAGCCCCAGCATTTT
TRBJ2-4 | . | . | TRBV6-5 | CASSLRQSKNIQYF | TGTGCCAGCAGTTTACGACAGTCCAAAAACATTCAGTACTTC
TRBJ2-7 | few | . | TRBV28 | CASSSGQSTYEQYF | TGTGCCAGCAGTTCTGGACAGTCCACCTACGAGCAGTACTTC
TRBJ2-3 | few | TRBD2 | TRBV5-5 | CASSSSGRADTQYF | TGTGCCAGCAGCTCTAGCGGGAGGGCAGATACGCAGTATTTT
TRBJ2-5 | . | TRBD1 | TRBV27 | CASRLTGGNDLETQYF | TGTGCCAGCAGACTAACAGGGGGGAACGACCTGGAGACCCAGTACTTC
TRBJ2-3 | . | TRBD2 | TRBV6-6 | CASRRGTTDTQYF | TGTGCCAGTCGGCGGGGGACCACAGATACGCAGTATTTT
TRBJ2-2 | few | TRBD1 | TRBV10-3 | CAISDRADRVTGELFF | TGTGCCATCAGTGATCGGGCCGACAGGGTCACCGGGGAGCTGTTTTTT
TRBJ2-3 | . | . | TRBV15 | CATSRGGRGSTDTQYF | TGTGCCACCAGCAGAGGGGGGCGGGGGTCCACAGATACGCAGTATTTT
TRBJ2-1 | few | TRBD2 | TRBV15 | CATSRDTSGRANEQFF | TGTGCCACCAGCAGAGATACTAGCGGGAGGGCTAATGAGCAGTTCTTC
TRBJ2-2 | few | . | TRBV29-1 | CSVFSLGRDTGELFF | TGCAGCGTTTTTAGCCTTGGCAGAGACACCGGGGAGCTGTTTTTT
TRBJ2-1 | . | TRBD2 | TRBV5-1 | CASSLTSGGYNEQFF | TGCGCCAGCAGCTTAACTAGCGGGGGATACAATGAGCAGTTCTTC
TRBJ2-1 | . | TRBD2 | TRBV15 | CATSRDRTSGRYNEQFF | TGTGCCACCAGCAGAGATAGGACTAGCGGGAGGTACAATGAGCAGTTCTTC
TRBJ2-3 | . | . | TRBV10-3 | CAISRRAGARDTDTQYF | TGTGCCATCAGTCGACGGGCGGGGGCAAGGGACACAGATACGCAGTATTTT
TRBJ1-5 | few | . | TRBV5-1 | CASSPLGGQPQHF | TGCGCCAGCAGCCCCCTGGGGGGTCAGCCCCAGCATTTT
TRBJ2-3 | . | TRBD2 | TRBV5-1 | CASSLTLAGGPADTQYF | TGCGCCAGCAGCTTGACCCTAGCGGGAGGGCCTGCAGATACGCAGTATTTT
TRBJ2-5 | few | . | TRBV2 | CASSEQQETQYF | TGTGCCAGCAGTGAACAACAAGAGACCCAGTACTTC
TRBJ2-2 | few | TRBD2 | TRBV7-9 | CASSRGLAGSFAGELFF | TGTGCCAGCAGCCGAGGACTAGCGGGATCCTTTGCCGGGGAGCTGTTTTTT
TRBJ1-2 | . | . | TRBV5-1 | CASSLGDSGFVGVSF | TGCGCCAGCAGCTTGGGGGACTCAGGGTTTGTTGGTGTGTCCTTC
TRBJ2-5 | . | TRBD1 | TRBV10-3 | CAISEPTGTGEQETQYF | TGTGCCATCAGTGAGCCTACTGGGACAGGGGAACAAGAGACCCAGTACTTC
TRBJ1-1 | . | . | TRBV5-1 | CASSLNDGVEAFF | TGCGCCAGCAGCTTAAATGACGGGGTTGAAGCTTTCTTT
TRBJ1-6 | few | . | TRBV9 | CASSVEARHHSPLHF | TGTGCCAGCAGCGTAGAAGCTAGGCATCATTCACCCCTCCACTTT
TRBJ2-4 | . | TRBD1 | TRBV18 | CASSPANAQGTKNIQYF | TGTGCCAGCTCACCCGCGAACGCACAGGGGACCAAAAACATTCAGTACTTC
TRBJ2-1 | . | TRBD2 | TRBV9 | CASSDPIRTSGRREQFF | TGTGCCAGCAGCGACCCCATCCGGACTAGCGGGAGACGTGAGCAGTTCTTC
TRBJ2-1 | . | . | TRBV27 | CASKPGRSYNEQFF | TGTGCCAGCAAACCAGGGCGCTCCTACAATGAGCAGTTCTTC
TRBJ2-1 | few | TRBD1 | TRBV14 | CASSSRDSQYNEQFF | TGTGCCAGCAGCAGCCGGGACAGCCAATACAATGAGCAGTTCTTC
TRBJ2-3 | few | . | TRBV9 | CASSPSQGTDTQYF | TGTGCCAGCAGCCCCTCCCAGGGAACAGATACGCAGTATTTT
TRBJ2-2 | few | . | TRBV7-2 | CASSRDRRNTGELFF | TGTGCCAGCAGCCGAGACCGGAGGAACACCGGGGAGCTGTTTTTT
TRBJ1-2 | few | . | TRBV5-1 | CASSSEGGYGYTF | TGCGCCAGCAGCTCAGAAGGGGGCTATGGCTACACCTTC
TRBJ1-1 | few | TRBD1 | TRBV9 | CASSNRDRGFPEAFF | TGTGCCAGCAGCAACCGGGACAGGGGTTTCCCTGAAGCTTTCTTT
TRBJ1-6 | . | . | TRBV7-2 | CASSPTGPLNSPLHF | TGTGCCAGCAGCCCGACAGGACCGTTAAATTCACCCCTCCACTTT
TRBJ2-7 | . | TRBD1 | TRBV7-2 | CASTAPKTGVTYEQYF | TGTGCCAGCACCGCCCCCAAAACAGGGGTAACCTACGAGCAGTACTTC
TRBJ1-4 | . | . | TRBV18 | CASSPSPTAANEKLFF | TGTGCCAGCTCACCGTCCCCCACGGCGGCTAATGAAAAACTGTTTTTT
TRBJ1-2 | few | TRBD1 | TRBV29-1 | CSVEDRRDSINYGYTF | TGCAGCGTTGAAGATCGGCGGGACAGCATTAACTATGGCTACACCTTC
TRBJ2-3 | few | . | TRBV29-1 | CSVATTYTDTQYF | TGCAGCGTTGCCACTACTTACACAGATACGCAGTATTTT
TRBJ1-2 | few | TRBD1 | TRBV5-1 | CASRGGKSGGYTF | TGCGCCAGCAGAGGGGGCAAATCGGGTGGCTACACCTTC
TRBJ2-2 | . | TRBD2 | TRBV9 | CASSEHGGAPTGELFF | TGTGCCAGCAGCGAACACGGGGGGGCCCCCACCGGGGAGCTGTTTTTT
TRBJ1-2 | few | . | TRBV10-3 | CAISESFASVYGYTF | TGTGCCATCAGTGAGTCGTTCGCGTCGGTCTATGGCTACACCTTC
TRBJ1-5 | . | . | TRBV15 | CATSREGPRGNQPQHF | TGTGCCACCAGCAGAGAGGGCCCGCGGGGCAATCAGCCCCAGCATTTT
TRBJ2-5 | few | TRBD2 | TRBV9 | CASSVGSGGQTETQYF | TGTGCCAGCAGCGTTGGTAGCGGGGGTCAGACAGAGACCCAGTACTTC